Listed here are 20 T cell receptor beta chains from one sample, sequenced in a study of molecular identifiers for immune sequencing clone quantification. One entry per CDR3 protein results from TCRdb running MiXCR on the PCR reads. This table has about 36,000 distinct CDR3 sequences, 15% to 20% appearing once. Material for sequencing was naive CD8+ T cells from blood, with Jurkat cell RNA spiked in. The subset denotes: FACS-sorted CD8+CD4-CCR7+CD45RA+ naive T cells. The receptors originated from a human donor in good health. Some libraries in this study had Jurkat cell RNA spiked in.

The chain has TRBV13 and TRBJ2-5; D gene unclear. The CDR3 length is 15 residues. Germline lookup yields CDR1 PRHDT and CDR2 FYEKMQ (reference sequence). Between the trimmed V and J ends, which lost 4 bases and 0 bases, there was a span of 12 bases. The CDR3 here is CASSSSGRNQETQYF. The DNA for the CDR3 is TGTGCCAGCAGCTCCTCGGGTCGGAACCAAGAGACCCAGTACTTC.

As to this clonotype: A much larger clone is a single base away; this may be a read error. This rearrangement joins TRBV7-3 to TRBJ2-7, with D maybe TRBD1 (6 bases). CDR3 length: 14 amino acids. In germline, CDR1 is SGHTA, CDR2 FQGTGA. CDR3 bases: TGTGCCTGCAGCTCGCCCATAGGTGGGACAGAGCAGTACTTC. This sequence encodes CACSSPIGGTEQYF. The whole variable domain, filled in from reference TRBV7-3 and TRBJ2-7, reads GAGVSQTPSNKVTEKGKYVELRCDPISGHTALYWYRQSLGQGPEFLIYFQGTGAADDSGLPNDRFFAVRPEGSVSTLKIQRTERGDSAVYLCACSSPIGGTEQYFGPGTRLTVT.

This clonotype was detected many times. V gene TRBV7-9 combines with J gene TRBJ2-5; the D is unclear. V lost 5 bases and J lost 9, with 16 bases in between. The CDR3 loop spans 13 amino acids. Germline V gives CDR1 SEHNR, CDR2 FQNEAQ (reference sequence). Here the CDR3 DNA reads TGTGCCAGCAGCGACGACCCCGCTTATGCCCAGTACTTC. Translated: CASSDDPAYAQYF.

As DNA, the CDR3 is TGTGCCAGCAGTTTCCGGGTCGTCAACACCGGGGAGCTGTTTTTT. Amino acids: CASSFRVVNTGELFF. This rearrangement joins TRBV6-2 or TRBV6-3 to TRBJ2-2; D is unclear. V lost 4 bases, J lost 2 bases, and 11 bases lay in between. From germline, CDR1 is MNHEY and CDR2 SVGEGT. The CDR3 is made up of 15 amino acids.

This clonotype showed up just once. A much larger clone sits a single nucleotide away, making a read error possible. The V gene is TRBV4-3, the J gene TRBJ1-2; a weak D match, TRBD1 (6 bases). There are 15 residues in the CDR3. Trimming pared 3 bases from V and 4 bases from J, leaving 15 bases between. In germline, CDR1 is LGHNA, CDR2 YSLEER. Here the CDR3 reads CASSHDTGNLYGYTF. The CDR3 coding sequence is TGCGCCAGCAGCCACGATACAGGGAATCTCTATGGCTACACCTTC.

The sample holds many counts of this clonotype. V gene TRBV12-3 or TRBV12-4 combines with J gene TRBJ1-5; D gene ambiguous. The CDR3 totals 16 residues. V gave up 3 bases and J gave up 6 bases, with 18 bases separating them. This chain's CDR3 is CASSFIGPDGLQPQHF. The CDR3 DNA sequence: TGTGCCAGCAGTTTTATTGGCCCCGACGGACTTCAGCCCCAGCATTTT.

In its sample, this clonotype is medium-sized. For the CDR3, the DNA is TGCGCCAGCAGCCAAGATCTGGGCCCGCTGGACGAGCAGTACTTC. Its protein product is CASSQDLGPLDEQYF. This chain uses TRBV4-3 with TRBJ2-7; D gene ambiguous. V was pared by 0 bases and J by 5 bases, with 14 bases between. The CDR3 covers 15 residues. The germline V gene has CDR1 LGHNA and CDR2 YSLEER.

This clonotype has only a few counts. Germline is not matched at one junction end, which may reflect a read error. The rearrangement uses TRBV2 and TRBJ1-6, with 7 bases lining up with TRBD1. This CDR3 is built from 12 residues. Germline V CDR1 and CDR2: SNHLY, FYNNEI. The CDR3 bases are TGTGCCAGCAGCAACCCACCGGGACAGCTCAACTTT. It codes for CASSNPPGQLNF.

With respect to this clonotype: This may stem from a read error, because a much larger clone lies one nucleotide away. The rearrangement links TRBV6-5 to TRBJ2-1; TRBD1 aligns across 9 bases. V trimming: 8 bases; J trimming: 8 bases; junction bases outside the gene matches: 7. Germline V CDR1 and CDR2: MNHEY, SVGAGI. The CDR3 totals 13 residues. The CDR3 region is CASVGTGSDEQFF. CDR3 nucleotide sequence: TGTGCCAGCGTAGGGACAGGGTCAGATGAGCAGTTCTTC.

This clonotype appeared many times. J is TRBJ2-5 and V is TRBV4-1, with 10 bases fitting TRBD1. Germline V gene lookup returns CDR1 MGHRA and CDR2 YSYEKL. Trimming cost V 3 bases and J 1 base; bases outside gene matches: 5. This CDR3 is built from 16 residues. The CDR3 DNA reads as TGCGCCAGCAGCCAGAAAGGGACAGGGGTCCAAGAGACCCAGTACTTC. It yields the protein CASSQKGTGVQETQYF.

Note on this clonotype: A much larger clonotype is one base distant, so this may be a read error. The V and J genes are TRBV19 and TRBJ2-3; no clear D. The CDR3 is made up of 11 amino acids. V was cut by 3 bases and J by 4 bases, with 2 bases left in between. Germline V gene sequence: CDR1 LNHDA, CDR2 SQIVND (reference sequence). In DNA form, the CDR3 reads TGTGCCAGTAGTATCTCAGATACGCAGTATTTT. Translating it yields CASSISDTQYF.

This clonotype was observed a single time. This may stem from a read error, because a much larger clone lies one nucleotide away. The gene calls are TRBV7-2 and TRBJ2-1, with D possibly TRBD1 on 5 matching bases. CDR3 length: 18 residues. V gave up 0 bases and J gave up 7 bases, with 22 bases separating them. Germline V gene sequence: CDR1 SGHTA, CDR2 FQGNSA. The CDR3 nucleotides are TGTGCCAGCAGCTTAGCGGGCAGGGTTAAATGGGTCGGGAATGAGCAGTTCTTC. As protein: CASSLAGRVKWVGNEQFF.

Points on this clonotype: The missing conserved phenylalanine or tryptophan at the end of this CDR3 makes a read error likely. The chain is built from TRBV5-1 and TRBJ2-1, with D tentatively TRBD1 (6 bases). This CDR3 has 14 amino acids. V lost 3 bases and J 7 bases, leaving 14 bases between the germline ends. Germline lookup yields CDR1 SGHRS and CDR2 YFSETQ. This CDR3 is CASSWVQGVNEQFL. The CDR3 nucleotides read TGCGCCAGCAGCTGGGTACAGGGAGTTAATGAGCAGTTCCTC.

This clonotype was observed at least ten times. This chain connects TRBV30 to TRBJ2-2; D is unresolved. With 2 bases removed from V and 7 bases from J, the gap between germline ends came to 8 bases. The germline CDR1 and CDR2 sequences are GTSNPN and SVGIG (reference sequence). This CDR3 has 12 amino acids. The CDR3 protein is CAWSIVGGELFF. In DNA, the CDR3 is TGTGCCTGGAGTATAGTCGGCGGGGAGCTGTTTTTT.

This clonotype appeared many times. The CDR3 protein is CASSTPRVSGELFF. CDR3 in DNA: TGTGCCAGCAGCACTCCCAGGGTCTCCGGGGAGCTGTTTTTT. The gene calls are TRBV7-9 and TRBJ2-2, with a possible D match to TRBD1 (5 bases). Germline lookup yields CDR1 SEHNR and CDR2 FQNEAQ (reference sequence). The CDR3 extends over 14 amino acids. Trimming left V 5 bases short and J 6 bases short, with 13 bases between.

The sample holds many counts of this clonotype. The V gene is TRBV27, the J gene TRBJ1-6, with no clear D. V lost 2 bases, J lost 7 bases, and 3 bases lay in between. The CDR3 loop spans 12 amino acids. Germline values: CDR1 MNHEY, CDR2 SMNVEV (reference sequence). This CDR3 reads CASSLRNSPLHF. CDR3 DNA sequence: TGTGCCAGCAGTTTAAGGAATTCACCCCTCCACTTT.

This clonotype was seen many times. The J gene is TRBJ1-2, the V gene TRBV4-3, with D unclear. Germline V CDR1 and CDR2: LGHNA, YSLEER. The CDR3 spans 14 residues. V lost 1 base and J 8 bases, leaving 14 bases between the germline ends. The CDR3 bases are TGCGCCAGCAGCCAAGTTGATGGGGTACAAGGCTACACCTTC. Amino acids: CASSQVDGVQGYTF.

At least ten counts were recorded for this clonotype. The chain couples TRBV12-3 or TRBV12-4 to TRBJ2-2; 9 positions match TRBD1. CDR3 length: 12 residues. Unmatched junction bases numbered 0, after V lost 6 bases and J lost 7 bases. CDR3 DNA sequence: TGTGCCAGCAGGGACAGGGGCGGGGAGCTGTTTTTT. Translated, it gives CASRDRGGELFF.

This clonotype was seen a few times. V is TRBV3-1 and J is TRBJ1-5, with D perhaps TRBD1 (6 bases). V dropped 4 bases and J dropped 3 bases, with 22 bases sitting between them. This CDR3 contains 18 residues. The V gene's germline CDR1 is LGHDT and CDR2 YNNKEL (reference sequence). CDR3 region: CASSPKRFPGDFNQPQHF. CDR3 nucleotide sequence: TGTGCCAGCAGCCCCAAGAGGTTTCCAGGGGATTTCAATCAGCCCCAGCATTTT.

This clonotype was seen only a few times. The chain carries TRBV11-1 and TRBJ2-1; 12 positions agree with TRBD1. Germline V gene sequence: CDR1 SGHAT, CDR2 FQDESV (reference sequence). V was pared by 5 bases and J by 9 bases, with 17 bases of the junction left unmatched. The CDR3 contains 18 residues. This chain's CDR3 is CASSGPGTGGVDSPEQFF. The CDR3 coding sequence is TGTGCCAGCAGCGGTCCCGGGACAGGGGGCGTGGACTCTCCTGAGCAGTTCTTC.